What follows describes a single T cell receptor (beta chain). The data were taken from a study of blood T cell repertoires in COVID-19. Study-wide context: Researchers got acute and convalescent COVID-19 samples from the United States, Italy and Spain. PBMCs, B-cell-depleted T cells, or T cells were the source of the cDNA or gDNA that made up the material.

After removal of 3 bases from V and 8 bases from J, the junction contained 11 bases not matched to a gene. CDR3 size: 17 residues. The V gene's germline CDR1 is KGHDR and CDR2 SFDVKD. In the original workflow: Reference gene primer amplification gave estimated nucleated cell counts. The assay was immunoSEQ multiplex PCR, and TCRdb's table has in-frame clones only and misses some. V and J calls and clone size are as listed in that table; D and trimming were resolved from the DNA. The table has approximately 21,000 clones, about nine tenths seen once. The sequenced material came from peripheral blood. The V gene is TRBV24-1, the J gene TRBJ2-1; TRBD1 aligns across 11 bases. This clonotype was obtained from an elderly woman with active or convalescent COVID-19. The CDR3 reads CATSDPRTGGEHDEQFF. The CDR3 DNA follows: TGTGCCACCAGTGATCCCCGGACAGGGGGCGAGCACGATGAGCAGTTCTTC.